The next 23 T cell receptor beta chains were all read from a single sample in a study of tumor and adjacent non-tumor tissue in lung cancer. No cell sorting was done before RNA was extracted from the tissue. The library came from three nested PCR rounds adapted from ARM-PCR protocols. TCRdb re-analysed the multiplex PCR reads in MiXCR, keeping a single row per CDR3 protein. The sample shows about 140,000 distinct CDR3 sequences, 66% of them seen only once. The sequenced sample consisted of lung tumor tissue. Receptors originate from a man in his sixties with small cell lung cancer.

Turning to this clonotype: A read error may explain this, as a much larger clone is one base away. Without the conserved terminal phenylalanine or tryptophan, this CDR3 likely stems from a read error. The V and J genes are TRBV29-1 and TRBJ2-4; the D gene is possibly TRBD2 (5 bases). V was clipped by 4 bases and J by 8 bases, with 9 bases between them. Germline V gene sequence: CDR1 SQVTM, CDR2 ANQGSEA. The CDR3 runs 11 residues. This CDR3 reads CSVGVGDIQYY. Here the CDR3 DNA reads TGCAGCGTTGGCGTGGGAGACATTCAGTACTAC.

This chain links TRBV12-3 or TRBV12-4 with TRBJ2-2; tentative D call: TRBD2 (6 bases). The CDR3 runs to 19 residues. With 6 bases removed from V and 1 base from J, the gap between germline ends came to 24 bases. The CDR3, as DNA: TGTGCCAGCAGGGCAGGGCAGGGATTGGGGGGACTGAACACCGGGGAGCTGTTTTTT. Translated: CASRAGQGLGGLNTGELFF.

In the case of this clonotype: This may come from a read error, since a much larger clone is one base off. The CDR3, as DNA: TGTGACAGCAGGCAGGGTCCGAACACCGGGGAGCTGTTTTTT. Translation gives CDSRQGPNTGELFF. The J gene is TRBJ2-2, the V gene TRBV7-3; D is perhaps TRBD1 (5 bases). Germline-derived CDR1 and CDR2 are SGHTA and FQGTGA. This CDR3 has 14 residues.

The chain carries TRBV6-2 or TRBV6-3 and TRBJ2-7; 8 bases map to TRBD1. CDR3 length: 15 residues. Germline values: CDR1 MNHEY, CDR2 SVGEGT. The V and J ends lost 3 bases and 6 bases, in that order; junction bases with no gene match: 10. In DNA, the CDR3 is TGTGCCAGCAGTTATTTGGCAGGGGGCTTGGCCGAGCAGTACTTC. Translating gives CASSYLAGGLAEQYF.

A note on this clonotype: At one end the junction does not follow the germline gene, possibly because of a read error. The chain joins TRBV6-5 to TRBJ2-1; D is possibly TRBD2 (6 bases). Germline V gene lookup returns CDR1 MNHEY and CDR2 SVGAGI. This CDR3 has 17 amino acids. The CDR3 DNA reads TGTGCCAGCAGTTCCCGCCCCGGGACTTCACACTACAATAAGCAGTTCTTC. As protein: CASSSRPGTSHYNKQFF.

Worth noting for this clonotype: The CDR3 does not end in the conserved phenylalanine or tryptophan, so this is likely a read error. The V call is TRBV5-4, the J call TRBJ2-5, with no clear D. The CDR3 is made up of 13 amino acids. Germline CDR1 reads SGHNT; CDR2 reads YYREEE (reference sequence). The CDR3 DNA is TGTGCCAACAGCAATGGAGAGCAAGAGACCCAGTACCTC. This codes for CANSNGEQETQYL.

As concerns this clonotype: This may come from a read error, since a much larger clone is one base off. This chain connects TRBV4-2 to TRBJ2-3; the match to TRBD2 covers 12 bases. The CDR3 is 18 amino acids. Germline-derived CDR1 and CDR2 are LGHNA and YNFKEQ. CDR3 bases: TGTGCCAGCGGCCAAGACGGACTAGCGGGATCCATCACAGATACGCAGTATTTT. Translating gives CASGQDGLAGSITDTQYF.

Turning to this clonotype: It may be a read error: a sequence one base away is much more abundant. CDR3 coding DNA: TGCAGTGTTAGATATGGGGGGGGACTCAAACGGGGTGAGCAGTTCTTC. Translated, it gives CSVRYGGGLKRGEQFF. The chain couples TRBV20-1 to TRBJ2-1; the match to TRBD2 covers 7 bases. Germline V gives CDR1 DFQATT, CDR2 SNEGSKA (reference sequence). The CDR3 runs to 16 residues.

Concerning this clonotype: One end of the junction does not line up with germline, which may come from a read error. The V and J genes are TRBV11-1 and TRBJ2-1, with D possibly matching TRBD2 (5 bases). Germline assignment: CDR1 SGHAT and CDR2 FQDESV (reference sequence). This CDR3 comprises 16 residues. CDR3 nucleotides: TGTACCAGCAGCTCCGGGTGTCGGGGTATTTACAATGAGCAGTTCTTC. Translating it yields CTSSSGCRGIYNEQFF. The full variable domain, completed using reference TRBV11-1 and TRBJ2-1, is EAEVAQSPRYKITEKSQAVAFWCDPISGHATLYWYRQILGQGPELLVQFQDESVVDDSQLPKDRFSAERLKGVDSTLKIQPAELGDSAMYLCTSSSGCRGIYNEQFFGPGTRLTVL.

The J gene is TRBJ2-3, the V gene TRBV12-3 or TRBV12-4, with D uncertain. V was shortened by 6 bases and J by 0 bases, with 7 bases between the two germline ends. The CDR3 length is 13 residues. Here the CDR3 DNA reads TGTGCCAGCAGGCGACTCAGCACAGATACGCAGTATTTT. Its protein is CASRRLSTDTQYF.

The J gene is TRBJ2-1, the V gene TRBV29-1; 11 bases map to TRBD2. V was pared by 6 bases and J by 10 bases, with 8 bases of the junction left unmatched. CDR1 and CDR2 (germline): SQVTM, ANQGSEA. CDR3 length equals 13 residues. CDR3: CSVLGRLAGEQFF. The CDR3 DNA is TGCAGCGTGTTGGGGAGACTAGCGGGGGAGCAGTTCTTC.

The chain has TRBV20-1 and TRBJ2-3; 10 bases line up with TRBD2. Germline V gene sequence: CDR1 DFQATT, CDR2 SNEGSKA (reference sequence). V lost 4 bases, J lost 1 base, and 20 bases stayed unmatched. CDR3 length: 20 residues. The CDR3 DNA sequence: TGCAGTGCTACCTACCGGGGGGTCGCTAGCGGGAGAATTGGCACAGATACGCAGTATTTT. It specifies CSATYRGVASGRIGTDTQYF.

This clonotype has at least ten counts. The V gene is TRBV6-1, the J gene TRBJ2-7; TRBD1 aligns across 7 bases. In germline, CDR1 is MNHNS, CDR2 SASEGT. V gave up 6 bases and J gave up 5 bases; unmatched junction bases: 7. This CDR3 spans 13 amino acids. The CDR3 nucleotides are TGTGCCAGCAGCGTCCGGACAGGCAACGAGCAGTACGTC. Amino acids: CASSVRTGNEQYV.

This chain uses TRBV10-2 with TRBJ2-7, with D hard to call. The V end lost 6 bases, the J end lost 6 bases, and 15 bases lay between the germline ends. Germline CDR1 and CDR2: WSHSY and SAAADI. The CDR3 loop spans 13 amino acids. The CDR3, as DNA: TGCGCCAGCAGGGGGAATGTGGGCGGCGAGCAGTACGTC. It encodes CASRGNVGGEQYV.

The chain uses TRBV5-1 and TRBJ2-1, with a possible D match to TRBD2 (5 bases). The V end lost 8 bases, the J end lost 6 bases, and 15 bases lay between the germline ends. CDR1 and CDR2 (germline): SGHRS, YFSETQ. The CDR3 runs to 13 residues. CDR3 sequence reads: CASSVGPVNEQFF. In DNA form, the CDR3 reads TGCGCCAGTAGCGTAGGGCCCGTCAATGAGCAGTTCTTC.

There are many counts of this clonotype. The chain is built from TRBV6-6 and TRBJ2-7; TRBD1 aligns across 8 bases. The junction had 6 bases not matched to a gene; V was cut back by 7 bases and J by 4 bases. The CDR3 runs 13 residues. Germline assignment: CDR1 MNHNY and CDR2 SVGAGI (reference sequence). This CDR3 is CASTRGRSYEQYF. DNA for the CDR3: TGTGCCAGCACCAGGGGGCGTAGTTACGAGCAGTACTTC.

The chain links TRBV11-3 to TRBJ1-3; D uncertain. Germline CDR1 is SGHNT and CDR2 is YENEEA. The CDR3 loop spans 14 amino acids. CDR3 sequence reads: CTNSPAVSGNTIYF. CDR3 nucleotide sequence: TGTACCAACAGCCCGGCGGTTTCTGGAAACACCATATATTTT.

In its sample, this clonotype was seen a few times. The chain couples TRBV4-2 to TRBJ2-1; D is possibly TRBD1 (7 bases). The CDR3 sequence is 17 residues long. Between the trimmed V and J ends, which lost 3 bases and 8 bases, there was a span of 23 bases. Germline-derived CDR1 and CDR2 are LGHNA and YNFKEQ. CDR3 in DNA: TGTGCCAGCAGCCAGGGGGGTTGGGCAGGGGGAAATGATGAGCAGTTCTTC. Protein product: CASSQGGWAGGNDEQFF.

V is TRBV11-2 and J is TRBJ2-7; D possibly corresponds to TRBD2 (6 bases). V was shortened by 1 base and J by 0 bases, with 13 bases between the two germline ends. The germline V gene has CDR1 SGHAT and CDR2 FQNNGV. The CDR3 contains 16 residues. The CDR3 bases are TGTGCCAGCAGCTTAGTGCCCGGACTAAGCTCCTACGAGCAGTACTTC. Protein product: CASSLVPGLSSYEQYF.

Turning to this clonotype: Its ends do not fully match the called genes, so a read error is possible. V is TRBV20-1 and J is TRBJ2-1; 11 bases line up with TRBD2. Germline values: CDR1 DFQATT, CDR2 SNEGSKA (reference sequence). The CDR3 has 16 amino acids. This chain's CDR3 is CGARYRLAGFYNEQFF. The CDR3, as DNA: TGCGGTGCTAGATATCGACTAGCGGGGTTCTACAATGAGCAGTTCTTC.

Concerning this clonotype itself: It may be a read error: a sequence one base away is much more abundant. The rearrangement links TRBV20-1 to TRBJ1-5; D not resolved. CDR1 is DFQATT and CDR2 is SNEGSKA in the germline V gene (reference sequence). The CDR3 consists of 14 residues. The DNA of the CDR3 is TGCAGTGCTAGTCAGGCGGAAGACTATCAGCCCCGGCATTTT. Amino acid sequence: CSASQAEDYQPRHF.

A word on this clonotype: A much larger clone is a single base away; this may be a read error. V gene TRBV6-2 or TRBV6-3 combines with J gene TRBJ2-7; D is perhaps TRBD2 (6 bases). Per the germline V gene, CDR1 is MNHEY and CDR2 is SVGEGT. CDR3 length: 14 amino acids. CDR3: CTSGLQRTTYEQYF. The CDR3 DNA sequence: TGTACCAGCGGGTTGCAGCGGACCACCTACGAGCAGTACTTC.

This clonotype was counted ten times or more. This chain connects TRBV4-1 to TRBJ2-7; tentatively, D is TRBD1 (5 bases). Trimming took 4 bases from V and 7 from J, leaving 20 bases between them. The CDR3 is made up of 15 amino acids. Germline CDR1 MGHRA, CDR2 YSYEKL. The CDR3 spells CASSPWGAADREQYF. Written as DNA, the CDR3 is TGCGCCAGCAGCCCGTGGGGCGCAGCCGATCGGGAGCAGTACTTC.